One sample yielded the 23 T cell receptor beta chains listed below, sequenced in a study of T cell responses to AZD1222 COVID-19 vaccine. The data were produced by immunoSEQ multiplex PCR, yet TCRdb's version contains in-frame clones alone and is incomplete. The sample has approximately 88,000 clones, approximately 82% seen once. The sample here was peripheral blood, taken on day 0 of AZD1222 vaccination. All receptors derive from an adult in good health.

The chain joins TRBV5-5 to TRBJ2-7; TRBD1 aligns across 7 bases. The CDR3 is 15 residues long. The V gene end was trimmed by 4 bases and the J gene end by 3 bases; junction bases not matched to a gene: 10. Looked up from germline, CDR1 is SGHKS and CDR2 is YYEKEE (reference sequence). This CDR3 reads CASSLNGDSIYEQYF. CDR3 sequence (DNA): TGTGCCAGCAGCCTCAATGGGGACAGTATCTACGAGCAGTACTTC.

This chain connects TRBV3-1 (or the pseudogene TRBV3-2) to TRBJ2-1; 15 nucleotides match TRBD2. V shed 1 base and J 9 bases; nucleotides not matched to a gene: 4. Germline V gene lookup returns CDR1 LGHDT and CDR2 YNNKEL (reference sequence). The CDR3 totals 16 residues. CDR3 DNA sequence: TGTGCCAGCAGCCAAGGTGGGACTAGCGGGAGGAGTGAGCAGTTCTTC. This codes for CASSQGGTSGRSEQFF.

The chain has TRBV27 and TRBJ1-1; D is unresolved. The V and J ends lost 3 bases and 5 bases respectively, with 13 bases between them. The CDR3 has 14 residues. Germline V gene sequence: CDR1 MNHEY, CDR2 SMNVEV (reference sequence). The CDR3 bases are TGTGCCAGCAGTTTTGGTGGGTTTGGAACTGAAGCTTTCTTT. Residues: CASSFGGFGTEAFF.

The chain carries TRBV5-1 and TRBJ2-3, with 7 bases that match TRBD2. The germline CDR1 and CDR2 sequences are SGHRS and YFSETQ. Unmatched junction bases numbered 8, after V lost 4 bases and J lost 6 bases. The CDR3 contains 14 residues. The CDR3 region is CASSPGTTSDTQYF. CDR3 DNA: TGCGCCAGCAGCCCCGGGACTACCTCGGATACGCAGTATTTT.

This rearrangement joins TRBV15 to TRBJ2-3; weak D call: TRBD1 (6 bases). The germline CDR1 and CDR2 sequences are LNHNV and YYDKDF (reference sequence). The V and J ends lost 2 bases and 2 bases respectively, with 14 bases between them. This CDR3 region has 16 residues. In nucleotides, the CDR3 is TGTGCCACCAGCAGAAGGGACACCCGGCTCACAGATACGCAGTATTTT. Its protein is CATSRRDTRLTDTQYF.

This chain joins TRBV18 and TRBJ2-3, with unresolved D. The CDR3 runs to 13 residues. With 2 bases removed from V and 4 bases from J, the gap between germline ends came to 7 bases. Germline V CDR1 and CDR2: KGHSH, LQKENI. DNA of the CDR3: TGTGCCAGCTCACCAGAGGTTTCAGATACGCAGTATTTT. This sequence encodes CASSPEVSDTQYF.

J is TRBJ1-1 and V is TRBV6-1, with 10 nucleotides matching TRBD1. The CDR3 contains 13 residues. Germline V gene lookup returns CDR1 MNHNS and CDR2 SASEGT. Losses at the gene ends were 8 bases for V and 7 bases for J; bases not matched to a gene: 7. The CDR3 loop reads CASGPDRGVEAFF. CDR3 DNA sequence: TGTGCCAGCGGCCCGGACAGGGGGGTTGAAGCTTTCTTT.

The genes are TRBV18 and TRBJ1-1; D call uncertain. The CDR3 is made up of 13 amino acids. Between the trimmed V and J ends, which lost 6 bases and 5 bases, there was a span of 13 bases. Germline values: CDR1 KGHSH, CDR2 LQKENI. CDR3 nucleotide sequence: TGTGCCAGCTCTTCCTCCGGGAGGACTGAAGCTTTCTTT. Translation gives CASSSSGRTEAFF.

The rearrangement links TRBV30 to TRBJ1-3, with TRBD1 identical over 7 bases. Germline V gene sequence: CDR1 GTSNPN, CDR2 SVGIG (reference sequence). CDR3 length equals 12 residues. Trimming removed 7 bases from V and 6 bases from J; junction bases left unmatched: 6. The CDR3 DNA follows: TGTGCCTTCGCGACAGGGTCAAACACCATATATTTT. This sequence encodes CAFATGSNTIYF.

This rearrangement joins TRBV7-8 to TRBJ2-3; D gene unclear. Germline CDR1 reads SGHVS; CDR2 reads FQNEAQ. Trimming stripped 4 bases from V and 1 base from J, with 9 bases between. CDR3 length: 14 residues. This CDR3 is CASSYNGGTDTQYF. As DNA, the CDR3 is TGTGCCAGCAGCTACAATGGGGGCACAGATACGCAGTATTTT.

In its sample, this clone was seen a few times. This chain connects TRBV14 to TRBJ2-1; D is uncertain. Germline V gives CDR1 SGHDN, CDR2 FVKESK. The CDR3 extends over 14 amino acids. Trimming cost V 6 bases and J 6 bases, with 15 bases left between them. The CDR3 is CASRLVSSSNEQFF. The CDR3 bases are TGTGCCAGCAGGCTGGTATCGTCGTCCAATGAGCAGTTCTTC.

V is TRBV7-4 and J is TRBJ2-7; no clear D. V lost 5 bases and J 2 bases, leaving 10 bases between the germline ends. Germline V CDR1 and CDR2: SGHVT, SQSDAQ. This CDR3 is 13 amino acids long. The CDR3 loop reads CASSRTATYEQYF. Written as DNA, the CDR3 is TGTGCCAGCAGCCGCACCGCCACCTACGAGCAGTACTTC.

Ten or more counts support this clone. The rearrangement links TRBV5-1 to TRBJ2-2; a weak D match, TRBD1 (5 bases). The germline V gene encodes CDR1 SGHRS and CDR2 YFSETQ. The CDR3 contains 15 residues. V lost 2 bases, J lost 5 bases, and 13 bases lay in between. The CDR3 bases are TGCGCCAGCAGCTTTACAGGTCCCAAGACCGGGGAGCTGTTTTTT. Translated, it gives CASSFTGPKTGELFF. The full variable domain, its missing parts supplied by reference TRBV5-1 and TRBJ2-2, is KAGVTQTPRYLIKTRGQQVTLSCSPISGHRSVSWYQQTPGQGLQFLFEYFSETQRNKGNFPGRFSGRQFSNSRSEMNVSTLELGDSALYLCASSFTGPKTGELFFGEGSRLTVL.

This clone was seen more than once but under ten times. This chain uses TRBV5-1 with TRBJ2-6, with 7 positions matching TRBD1. The ends lost 4 bases at V and 0 bases at J; junction bases unmatched: 16. CDR3 size: 20 residues. CDR1 SGHRS and CDR2 YFSETQ come from the germline V gene. The CDR3 bases are TGCGCCAGCAGCCCGTTAGGCGGCTACAGGGGATTCTCTGGGGCCAACGTCCTGACTTTC. Protein product: CASSPLGGYRGFSGANVLTF.

This chain links TRBV20-1 with TRBJ2-5, with D possibly being TRBD1 (6 bases). Looked up from germline, CDR1 is DFQATT and CDR2 is SNEGSKA (reference sequence). This CDR3 region has 11 residues. V dropped 7 bases and J dropped 3 bases, with 9 bases sitting between them. The DNA of the CDR3 is TGCAGTGGGACAGTAGAAGAGACCCAGTACTTC. It translates to CSGTVEETQYF.

The V gene is TRBV14, the J gene TRBJ2-4; TRBD2 matches 7 bases. Losses at the gene ends were 4 bases for V and 0 bases for J; bases not matched to a gene: 6. The CDR3 spans 16 residues. The V gene's germline CDR1 is SGHDN and CDR2 FVKESK. CDR3 bases: TGTGCCAGCAGCCCGGGCGGGGGACTAGCCAAAAACATTCAGTACTTC. It yields the protein CASSPGGGLAKNIQYF.

This clone was found once. V usage is TRBV7-9 and J usage is TRBJ2-1; TRBD2 matches 9 bases. The germline V gene has CDR1 SEHNR and CDR2 FQNEAQ (reference sequence). Trimming took 5 bases from V and 7 from J; bases not matched to a gene: 18. The CDR3 covers 18 residues. The CDR3 spells CASSLKARVAGVRNEQFF. DNA for the CDR3: TGTGCCAGCAGCCTTAAGGCGCGGGTAGCGGGAGTGAGAAATGAGCAGTTCTTC.

The chain combines TRBV6-5 with TRBJ1-5, with D unclear. The germline V gene encodes CDR1 MNHEY and CDR2 SVGAGI. V was pared by 8 bases and J by 3 bases, with 11 bases between. The CDR3 is 13 residues long. The CDR3 DNA sequence: TGTGCCAGCCGATCAGGAGTCAATCAGCCCCAGCATTTT. Translating gives CASRSGVNQPQHF.

The chain recombines TRBV2 with TRBJ1-4; TRBD1 matches 9 bases. The V gene end was trimmed by 10 bases and the J gene end by 7 bases; junction bases not matched to a gene: 4. The CDR3 is 12 amino acids. Germline V gene lookup returns CDR1 SNHLY and CDR2 FYNNEI. CDR3 sequence reads: CATGQGFEKLFF. The DNA for the CDR3 is TGTGCCACAGGACAGGGGTTTGAAAAACTGTTTTTT.

The J gene is TRBJ2-1, the V gene TRBV7-2; 7 bases align to TRBD1. The V gene's germline CDR1 is SGHTA and CDR2 FQGNSA. The CDR3 spans 13 residues. V dropped 3 bases and J dropped 6; count of bases not matched to a gene: 2. The CDR3 coding sequence is TGTGCCAGCAGCTTGGGACAGATCAATGAGCAGTTCTTC. Translation: CASSLGQINEQFF.

The chain employs TRBV19 and TRBJ2-5, with unresolved D. The CDR3 totals 13 residues. CDR1 is LNHDA and CDR2 is SQIVND in the germline V gene (reference sequence). Trimming stripped 8 bases from V and 5 bases from J, with 15 bases between. The CDR3 DNA reads as TGTGCCAGTCGGACCCGCAATCAGGAGACCCAGTACTTC. Translation: CASRTRNQETQYF.

V gene TRBV10-3 combines with J gene TRBJ2-2; 7 bases map to TRBD1. The CDR3 sequence is 14 residues long. Trimming at V came to 10 bases and at J to 1 base, leaving 6 bases not matched to a gene. Germline loops: CDR1 ENHRY, CDR2 SYGVKD. CDR3 nucleotides: TGTGCCACCAGGACAGGCCAGAACACCGGGGAGCTGTTTTTT. It translates to CATRTGQNTGELFF.

This sequence joins TRBV2 and TRBJ1-1; D is ambiguous. Trimming took 0 bases from V and 9 from J, leaving 14 bases between them. This CDR3 region has 14 residues. Germline lookup yields CDR1 SNHLY and CDR2 FYNNEI. The DNA for the CDR3 is TGTGCCAGCAGTGAAGCGCTTCGAGGGCCCAAAGCTTTCTTT. Amino acid sequence: CASSEALRGPKAFF.